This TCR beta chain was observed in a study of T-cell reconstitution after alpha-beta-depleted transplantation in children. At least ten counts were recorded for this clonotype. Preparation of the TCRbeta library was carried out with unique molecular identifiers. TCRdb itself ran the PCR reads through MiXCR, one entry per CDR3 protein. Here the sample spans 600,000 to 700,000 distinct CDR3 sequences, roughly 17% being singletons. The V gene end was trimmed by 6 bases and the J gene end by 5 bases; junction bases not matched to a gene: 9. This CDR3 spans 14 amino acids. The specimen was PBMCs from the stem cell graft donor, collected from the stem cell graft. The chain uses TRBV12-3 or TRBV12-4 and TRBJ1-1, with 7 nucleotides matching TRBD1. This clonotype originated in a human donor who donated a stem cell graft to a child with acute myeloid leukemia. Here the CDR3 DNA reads TGTGCCAGCAGCCTACAGGGGTTCGGTACTGAAGCTTTCTTT. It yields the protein CASSLQGFGTEAFF.